A selection of T cell receptor beta chains follows, all from one sample in a study of T cells in Graves' hyperthyroidism and ophthalmopathy. One entry per CDR3 protein, called by TCRdb with MiXCR from the multiplex PCR reads. The table includes a few hundred thousand distinct CDR3 sequences, approximately 15% detected once. Specimen: blood. Receptors were obtained from a woman in her forties with Graves' hyperthyroidism. Both conserved end residues are part of each CDR3. D genes are given only for firm matches. Clone size is given for some rows only: seen once, a few or many times, or a class if the clone is expanded.

CDR3 DNA: TGTGCCAGTCGACAGGGGTTCCGAAACACTGAAGCTTTCTTT
CDR3 protein: CASRQGFRNTEAFF
CDR3 length: 14
clone size: many
D gene: TRBD1
J gene: TRBJ1-1
V gene: TRBV27

CDR3 DNA: TGTGCCAGCAGTCCGGGACTAGCGGGGAAGGGTCGAGAGCAGTACTTC
CDR3 protein: CASSPGLAGKGREQYF
CDR3 length: 16
clone size: many
D gene: TRBD2
J gene: TRBJ2-7
V gene: TRBV6-1

CDR3 DNA: TGCGCCAGCAGCTTGAGGAGTGAATATGGTGAGCAGTTCTTC
CDR3 protein: CASSLRSEYGEQFF
CDR3 length: 14
clone size: -
D gene: -
J gene: TRBJ2-1
V gene: TRBV5-1

CDR3 DNA: TGTGCCAGCAGTTCGACAGGGGGTAGTGAGCAGTTCTTC
CDR3 protein: CASSSTGGSEQFF
CDR3 length: 13
clone size: many
D gene: TRBD1
J gene: TRBJ2-1
V gene: TRBV27

CDR3 DNA: TGTGCCAGCAGCTTAGATCGGGATCACTACGAGCAGTACTTC
CDR3 protein: CASSLDRDHYEQYF
CDR3 length: 14
clone size: many
D gene: -
J gene: TRBJ2-7
V gene: TRBV11-3

CDR3 DNA: TGTGCCGGCGGGATAGGGGACGAGCAGTACTTC
CDR3 protein: CAGGIGDEQYF
CDR3 length: 11
clone size: -
D gene: -
J gene: TRBJ2-7
V gene: TRBV6-2/TRBV6-3

CDR3 DNA: TGTGCCAGCAGCCGCGGACAGGGGATGCCAGATACGCAGTATTTT
CDR3 protein: CASSRGQGMPDTQYF
CDR3 length: 15
clone size: many
D gene: TRBD1
J gene: TRBJ2-3
V gene: TRBV9

CDR3 DNA: TGTGCCTGGAGCGTACAGGGGGCGGTTACTGAAGCTTTCTTT
CDR3 protein: CAWSVQGAVTEAFF
CDR3 length: 14
clone size: many
D gene: TRBD1
J gene: TRBJ1-1
V gene: TRBV30

CDR3 DNA: TGCGCCAGCAGCTTCGAGGGACAGGGGGATTACGAGCAGTACTTC
CDR3 protein: CASSFEGQGDYEQYF
CDR3 length: 15
clone size: many
D gene: TRBD1
J gene: TRBJ2-7
V gene: TRBV5-1

CDR3 DNA: TGCGCCAGCAGCCAATTAATCGGGCAGCGCGGCACTGAAGCTTTCTTT
CDR3 protein: CASSQLIGQRGTEAFF
CDR3 length: 16
clone size: many
D gene: -
J gene: TRBJ1-1
V gene: TRBV4-1

CDR3 DNA: TGTGCTAGTGGCCCTGACACAGGGTCTTACAATGAGCAGTTCTTC
CDR3 protein: CASGPDTGSYNEQFF
CDR3 length: 15
clone size: -
D gene: -
J gene: TRBJ2-1
V gene: TRBV12-5

CDR3 DNA: TGTGCCAGCAGCGTAGGAACGGGAGGGTTCACAGATACGCAGTATTTT
CDR3 protein: CASSVGTGGFTDTQYF
CDR3 length: 16
clone size: few
D gene: TRBD2
J gene: TRBJ2-3
V gene: TRBV9

CDR3 DNA: TGTGCCAGCAGCAAACAGACAGGGGCTACAATAAGTGAGCAGTTCTTC
CDR3 protein: CASSKQTGATISEQFF
CDR3 length: 16
clone size: few
D gene: TRBD1
J gene: TRBJ2-1
V gene: TRBV9

CDR3 DNA: TGTGCCAGCAGCTTGGGGGAGGGCCCCCCCTACAATGAGCAGTTCTTC
CDR3 protein: CASSLGEGPPYNEQFF
CDR3 length: 16
clone size: once
D gene: TRBD2
J gene: TRBJ2-1
V gene: TRBV5-5

CDR3 DNA: TGTGCCAGCAGCTTGGGCCTCCAATATGGCTACACCTTC
CDR3 protein: CASSLGLQYGYTF
CDR3 length: 13
clone size: few
D gene: -
J gene: TRBJ1-2
V gene: TRBV7-2

CDR3 DNA: TGTGCCAGCAGCTTAGTCGGGACTAGCGGGAGTTCAGATACGCAGTATTTT
CDR3 protein: CASSLVGTSGSSDTQYF
CDR3 length: 17
clone size: few
D gene: TRBD2
J gene: TRBJ2-3
V gene: TRBV7-9

CDR3 DNA: TGTGCCAGCAGTTCCCTTTATACGGGGTCGTTCTTGGGCAATCAGCCCCAGCATTTT
CDR3 protein: CASSSLYTGSFLGNQPQHF
CDR3 length: 19
clone size: many
D gene: -
J gene: TRBJ1-5
V gene: TRBV12-3/TRBV12-4

CDR3 DNA: TGCAGTGCTAACGACAGGAGCTCCTACAATGAGCAGTTCTTC
CDR3 protein: CSANDRSSYNEQFF
CDR3 length: 14
clone size: many
D gene: -
J gene: TRBJ2-1
V gene: TRBV20-1

CDR3 DNA: TGCAGTGCCCCGAGCGAAATGAGGCAGTACTTC
CDR3 protein: CSAPSEMRQYF
CDR3 length: 11
clone size: -
D gene: -
J gene: TRBJ2-7
V gene: TRBV20-1

CDR3 DNA: TGTGCCAGCAGCCCCGGAAATAGCGGGGTCGAGCAGTACTTC
CDR3 protein: CASSPGNSGVEQYF
CDR3 length: 14
clone size: many
D gene: TRBD2
J gene: TRBJ2-7
V gene: TRBV7-9

CDR3 DNA: TGCGCCAGCAGCTTAATGTCGACGGGTGACTACGAGCAGTACTTC
CDR3 protein: CASSLMSTGDYEQYF
CDR3 length: 15
clone size: many
D gene: -
J gene: TRBJ2-7
V gene: TRBV5-1

CDR3 DNA: TGCGCCAGCAGCTTGGGTTTAGGTGGGGACGTAGGGACTAGCCGAGCCTACGAGCAGTACTTC
CDR3 protein: CASSLGLGGDVGTSRAYEQYF
CDR3 length: 21
clone size: -
D gene: TRBD2
J gene: TRBJ2-7
V gene: TRBV5-1

CDR3 DNA: TGTGCCAGCAGTGACAACACTGAAGCTTTCTTT
CDR3 protein: CASSDNTEAFF
CDR3 length: 11
clone size: many
D gene: -
J gene: TRBJ1-1
V gene: TRBV2

CDR3 DNA: TGTGCCAGCAGCTTGGGAGCGGATTACCCCTTCTATAGCTCCTACGAGCAGTACTTC
CDR3 protein: CASSLGADYPFYSSYEQYF
CDR3 length: 19
clone size: -
D gene: -
J gene: TRBJ2-7
V gene: TRBV5-5

CDR3 DNA: TGCGCCAGCAGCGCGTCCGGGACACGGCTCGGCGAGCAGTACTTC
CDR3 protein: CASSASGTRLGEQYF
CDR3 length: 15
clone size: -
D gene: -
J gene: TRBJ2-7
V gene: TRBV5-1

CDR3 DNA: TGCAGTGCTAGTGACCCTAGCGTGAAGACCCAGTACTTC
CDR3 protein: CSASDPSVKTQYF
CDR3 length: 13
clone size: -
D gene: -
J gene: TRBJ2-5
V gene: TRBV20-1

CDR3 DNA: TGTGCCAGCAGTCAGACTAGCGGGAGTTCCTCCTACAATGAGCAGTTCTTC
CDR3 protein: CASSQTSGSSSYNEQFF
CDR3 length: 17
clone size: many
D gene: TRBD2
J gene: TRBJ2-1
V gene: TRBV27

CDR3 DNA: TGTGCCAGCAGTTTAATCGGAAATTCACCCCTCCACTTT
CDR3 protein: CASSLIGNSPLHF
CDR3 length: 13
clone size: many
D gene: -
J gene: TRBJ1-6
V gene: TRBV28

CDR3 DNA: TGTGCCAGCAGCCAAGATACAACAGCCCGCGAGCAGTACTTC
CDR3 protein: CASSQDTTAREQYF
CDR3 length: 14
clone size: few
D gene: -
J gene: TRBJ2-7
V gene: TRBV3-1

CDR3 DNA: TGTGCCAGCAGGGGAGGGGGCTGGGAGACCCAGTACTTC
CDR3 protein: CASRGGGWETQYF
CDR3 length: 13
clone size: few
D gene: -
J gene: TRBJ2-5
V gene: TRBV6-1

CDR3 DNA: TGTGCCAGCAGACAGGACAGCGCTAACACTGAAGCTTTCTTT
CDR3 protein: CASRQDSANTEAFF
CDR3 length: 14
clone size: few
D gene: -
J gene: TRBJ1-1
V gene: TRBV5-4

CDR3 DNA: TGTGCCAGCAGCTTATGGACATCTCAAGAGACCCAGTACTTC
CDR3 protein: CASSLWTSQETQYF
CDR3 length: 14
clone size: -
D gene: -
J gene: TRBJ2-5
V gene: TRBV7-9

CDR3 DNA: TGTGCCTGGCTAACCAAGGGGGCTTGGAACACTGAAGCTTTCTTT
CDR3 protein: CAWLTKGAWNTEAFF
CDR3 length: 15
clone size: many
D gene: TRBD1
J gene: TRBJ1-1
V gene: TRBV30

CDR3 DNA: TGTGCCAGCAGTCAATTTCTAGCGGGAGGTAGTAACACCGGGGAGCTGTTTTTT
CDR3 protein: CASSQFLAGGSNTGELFF
CDR3 length: 18
clone size: few
D gene: TRBD2
J gene: TRBJ2-2
V gene: TRBV2

CDR3 DNA: TGTGCCAGCAGCTTGGGGGCAGAGAGCTCTTATAGCAATCAGCCCCAGCATTTT
CDR3 protein: CASSLGAESSYSNQPQHF
CDR3 length: 18
clone size: -
D gene: -
J gene: TRBJ1-5
V gene: TRBV5-5

CDR3 DNA: TGTGCCAGCAGCGGAGGTCTATTATTCACCGGGGAGCTGTTTTTT
CDR3 protein: CASSGGLLFTGELFF
CDR3 length: 15
clone size: -
D gene: -
J gene: TRBJ2-2
V gene: TRBV7-2

CDR3 DNA: TGTGCCAGCAGTTACCCCGGGACAGGGCCCCAGCCCCAGCATTTT
CDR3 protein: CASSYPGTGPQPQHF
CDR3 length: 15
clone size: many
D gene: TRBD1
J gene: TRBJ1-5
V gene: TRBV6-2/TRBV6-3

CDR3 DNA: TGTGCCAGCTTAGAGGGGGCCACGAATCAGCCCCAGCATTTT
CDR3 protein: CASLEGATNQPQHF
CDR3 length: 14
clone size: -
D gene: TRBD1
J gene: TRBJ1-5
V gene: TRBV6-1

CDR3 DNA: TGTGCCAGCGGGGCAGGGGATACCTACGAGCAGTACTTC
CDR3 protein: CASGAGDTYEQYF
CDR3 length: 13
clone size: -
D gene: -
J gene: TRBJ2-7
V gene: TRBV6-1

CDR3 DNA: TGTGCCTGGAGTGTACTTGGTGGGGAGCGGCAGCCCCAGCATTTT
CDR3 protein: CAWSVLGGERQPQHF
CDR3 length: 15
clone size: -
D gene: -
J gene: TRBJ1-5
V gene: TRBV30

CDR3 DNA: TGTGCCAGCAGCCGAGACCTAGGGGGGAGGGACAGTGAGCAGTTCTTC
CDR3 protein: CASSRDLGGRDSEQFF
CDR3 length: 16
clone size: many
D gene: -
J gene: TRBJ2-1
V gene: TRBV3-1

CDR3 DNA: TGCAGTGCTAGAGGACTAGCGGGAGGGCCTGAGTTAATGGGACAAGAGACCCAGTACTTC
CDR3 protein: CSARGLAGGPELMGQETQYF
CDR3 length: 20
clone size: -
D gene: TRBD2
J gene: TRBJ2-5
V gene: TRBV20-1

CDR3 DNA: TGTGCCAGCAGCACCCAAACAGGGTTCGGCGTCAATGAGCAGTTCTTC
CDR3 protein: CASSTQTGFGVNEQFF
CDR3 length: 16
clone size: many
D gene: -
J gene: TRBJ2-1
V gene: TRBV9

CDR3 DNA: TGTGCCAGCAGTTACCCAGGGGGGTCACCCCTCCACTTT
CDR3 protein: CASSYPGGSPLHF
CDR3 length: 13
clone size: many
D gene: TRBD1
J gene: TRBJ1-6
V gene: TRBV28

CDR3 DNA: TGTGCCAGCAGCCCTCAACGGGCGCTTGGCTACACCTTC
CDR3 protein: CASSPQRALGYTF
CDR3 length: 13
clone size: many
D gene: -
J gene: TRBJ1-2
V gene: TRBV12-3/TRBV12-4

CDR3 DNA: TGTGCCAGCAGGGGGCAGCGTGAAAAACTGTTTTTT
CDR3 protein: CASRGQREKLFF
CDR3 length: 12
clone size: many
D gene: -
J gene: TRBJ1-4
V gene: TRBV2

CDR3 DNA: TGTGCCAGCGTAAGGGTTTCAGGCTCTGGAAACACCATATATTTT
CDR3 protein: CASVRVSGSGNTIYF
CDR3 length: 15
clone size: -
D gene: -
J gene: TRBJ1-3
V gene: TRBV12-3/TRBV12-4

CDR3 DNA: TGTGCCAGCAGCTTCGAACAAGGGGTGAACACTGAAGCTTTCTTT
CDR3 protein: CASSFEQGVNTEAFF
CDR3 length: 15
clone size: many
D gene: -
J gene: TRBJ1-1
V gene: TRBV11-2

CDR3 DNA: TGTGCCAGTACCCAAAATGGAGGACTAGCCCGAGAGACCCAGTACTTC
CDR3 protein: CASTQNGGLARETQYF
CDR3 length: 16
clone size: -
D gene: TRBD2
J gene: TRBJ2-5
V gene: TRBV19

CDR3 DNA: TGTGCCAGCAGTTACTCGGTCGGCGGGAACACTGAAGCTTTCTTT
CDR3 protein: CASSYSVGGNTEAFF
CDR3 length: 15
clone size: -
D gene: -
J gene: TRBJ1-1
V gene: TRBV6-5

CDR3 DNA: TGTGCCAGTACCCCAGGGATTCTGACAGGCCAAGAGACCCAGTACTTC
CDR3 protein: CASTPGILTGQETQYF
CDR3 length: 16
clone size: few
D gene: -
J gene: TRBJ2-5
V gene: TRBV19